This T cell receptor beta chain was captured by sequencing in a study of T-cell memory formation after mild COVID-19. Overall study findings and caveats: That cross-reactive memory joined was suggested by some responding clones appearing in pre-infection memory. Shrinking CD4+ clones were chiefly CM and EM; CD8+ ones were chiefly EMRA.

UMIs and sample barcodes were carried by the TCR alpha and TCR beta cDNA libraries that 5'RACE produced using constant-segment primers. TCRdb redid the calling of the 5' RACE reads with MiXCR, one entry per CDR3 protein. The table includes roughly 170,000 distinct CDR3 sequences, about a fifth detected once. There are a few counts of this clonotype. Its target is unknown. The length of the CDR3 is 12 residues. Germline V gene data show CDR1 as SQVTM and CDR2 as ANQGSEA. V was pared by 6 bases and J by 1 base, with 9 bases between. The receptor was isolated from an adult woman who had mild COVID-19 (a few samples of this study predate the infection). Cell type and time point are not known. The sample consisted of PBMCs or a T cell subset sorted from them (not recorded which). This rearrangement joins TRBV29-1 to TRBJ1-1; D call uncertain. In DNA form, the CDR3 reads TGCAGCGTGCCAGGTAGGAACACTGAAGCTTTCTTT. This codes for CSVPGRNTEAFF.